The T cell receptor beta chain under discussion was sequenced for a study of blood T cell repertoires in COVID-19. With 6 bases clipped from V and 2 bases from J, the junction kept 7 bases outside the gene matches. The CDR3 sequence is 16 residues long. Looked up from germline, CDR1 is SGHVS and CDR2 is FNYEAQ. Per the original data handling: How many nucleated cells were present was estimated from reference gene primer amplification. TCRdb's table, derived via immunoSEQ multiplex PCR, lists solely in-frame clones and lacks some. V and J calls and clone size are those listed in that table; D and trimming were worked out from the DNA. The repertoire holds some 46,000 clones, with 85% to 90% as singletons.

The chain uses TRBV7-6 and TRBJ2-3, with 11 positions matching TRBD2. The origin of this receptor is a human donor in a cohort sampled during active COVID-19. Material: peripheral blood. As DNA, the CDR3 is TGTGCCAGCAGTCGGCTAGCGGGAGGTTACACAGATACGCAGTATTTT. Its protein is CASSRLAGGYTDTQYF.